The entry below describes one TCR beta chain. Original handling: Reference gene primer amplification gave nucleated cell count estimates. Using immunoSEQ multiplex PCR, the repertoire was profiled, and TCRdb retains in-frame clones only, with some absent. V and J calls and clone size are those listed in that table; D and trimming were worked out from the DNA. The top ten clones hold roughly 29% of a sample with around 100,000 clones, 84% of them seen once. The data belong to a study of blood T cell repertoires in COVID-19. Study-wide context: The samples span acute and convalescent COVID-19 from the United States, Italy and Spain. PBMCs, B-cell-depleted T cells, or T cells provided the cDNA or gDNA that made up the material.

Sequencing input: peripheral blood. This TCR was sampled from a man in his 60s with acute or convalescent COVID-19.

CDR3 loop: CASSLDPDSPLHF. The CDR3 nucleotides read TGTGCCAGCAGCTTAGATCCGGATTCACCCCTCCACTTT. The V call is TRBV11-3, the J call TRBJ1-6; the D is unclear. Trimming pared 0 bases from V and 8 bases from J, leaving 5 bases between. The V gene's germline CDR1 is SGHNT and CDR2 YENEEA. This CDR3 has 13 residues.